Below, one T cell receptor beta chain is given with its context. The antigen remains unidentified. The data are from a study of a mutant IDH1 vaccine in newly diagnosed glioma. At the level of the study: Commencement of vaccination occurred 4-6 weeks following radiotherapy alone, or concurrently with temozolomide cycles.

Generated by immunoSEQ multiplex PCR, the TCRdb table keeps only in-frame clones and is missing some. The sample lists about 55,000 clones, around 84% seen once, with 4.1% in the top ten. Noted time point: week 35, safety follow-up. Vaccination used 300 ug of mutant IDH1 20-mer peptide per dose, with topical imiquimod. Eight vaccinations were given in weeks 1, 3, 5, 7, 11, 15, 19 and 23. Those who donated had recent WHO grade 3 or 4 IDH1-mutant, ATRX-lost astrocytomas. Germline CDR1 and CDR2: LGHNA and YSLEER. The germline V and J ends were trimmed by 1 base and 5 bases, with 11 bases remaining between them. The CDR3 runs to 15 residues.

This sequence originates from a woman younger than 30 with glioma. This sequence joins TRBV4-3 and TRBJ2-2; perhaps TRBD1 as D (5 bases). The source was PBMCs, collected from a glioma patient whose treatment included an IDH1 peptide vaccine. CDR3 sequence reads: CASSQARDYTGELFF. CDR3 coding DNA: TGCGCCAGCAGCCAAGCCAGGGATTATACCGGGGAGCTGTTTTTT.